A single sample is the source of the 13 T cell receptor beta chains below, sequenced in a study of human T cells and chemical hapten exposure. It was unfractionated whole blood from which total RNA was extracted. TCRdb called the 5' RACE reads again in MiXCR, with one record for every CDR3 protein. The sample lists 81,000 or so distinct CDR3 sequences, 7.7% occurring once. Receptors were obtained from a male donor in good health.

This clonotype occurred a few times. The genes are TRBV6-2 or TRBV6-3 and TRBJ1-1, with D possibly being TRBD1 (6 bases). The CDR3 runs 15 residues. CDR1 MNHEY and CDR2 SVGEGT come from the germline V gene. V lost 1 base, J lost 4 bases, and 13 bases lay in between. CDR3 nucleotides: TGTGCCAGCAGTTACTGGTTCAGGGGTAGCACTGAAGCTTTCTTT. This codes for CASSYWFRGSTEAFF.

There are a few counts of this clonotype. The chain uses TRBV14 and TRBJ1-3, with 7 positions matching TRBD1. The V and J ends lost 2 bases and 2 bases, in that order; junction bases with no gene match: 3. This CDR3 contains 15 residues. Germline V gene lookup returns CDR1 SGHDN and CDR2 FVKESK. CDR3 nucleotide sequence: TGTGCCAGCAGCCAAATGGGGACAGCTGGAAACACCATATATTTT. Amino acids: CASSQMGTAGNTIYF.

In its sample, this clonotype was seen many times. The chain joins TRBV6-5 to TRBJ1-4; D remains ambiguous. V dropped 8 bases and J dropped 7 bases, with 11 bases sitting between them. Germline CDR1 reads MNHEY; CDR2 reads SVGAGI. CDR3 length: 12 amino acids. CDR3: CASRRGVEKLFF. The CDR3, as DNA: TGTGCCAGCCGCCGCGGGGTTGAAAAACTGTTTTTT.

This clonotype is a singleton in its sample. J is TRBJ1-1 and V is TRBV14, with D possibly TRBD1 on 6 matching bases. CDR3 length: 13 amino acids. V was cut by 9 bases and J by 5 bases, with 16 bases left in between. Germline V gene sequence: CDR1 SGHDN, CDR2 FVKESK. This CDR3 is CASALDRLTEAFF. In DNA, the CDR3 is TGTGCCAGTGCCCTCGACAGGTTGACTGAAGCTTTCTTT. The full variable domain, its missing parts supplied by reference TRBV14 and TRBJ1-1, is EAGVTQFPSHSVIEKGQTVTLRCDPISGHDNLYWYRRVMGKEIKFLLHFVKESKQDESGMPNNRFLAERTGGTYSTLKVQPAELEDSGVYFCASALDRLTEAFFGQGTRLTVV.

This clonotype was counted only a few times. The V and J genes are TRBV7-9 and TRBJ1-1, with TRBD1 as a possible D gene (6 bases). V shed 3 bases and J shed 4 bases, with 12 bases lying between them. Germline CDR1 is SEHNR and CDR2 is FQNEAQ (reference sequence). The length of the CDR3 is 14 residues. The CDR3 spells CASSFDGGATEAFF. As DNA, the CDR3 is TGTGCCAGCAGCTTCGATGGGGGGGCCACTGAAGCTTTCTTT. Full variable domain (outside the CDR3, taken from reference TRBV7-9 and TRBJ1-1): DTGVSQNPRHKITKRGQNVTFRCDPISEHNRLYWYRQTLGQGPEFLTYFQNEAQLEKSRLLSDRFSAERPKGSFSTLEIQRTEQGDSAMYLCASSFDGGATEAFFGQGTRLTVV.

This sequence joins TRBV11-3 and TRBJ2-7, with 11 bases fitting TRBD2. Germline CDR1 reads SGHNT; CDR2 reads YENEEA. CDR3 length: 14 residues. Germline trimming cut 5 bases from V and 4 bases from J; bases unmatched to any gene: 4. CDR3 nucleotide sequence: TGTGCCAGCAGCGTGACTAGCGGGGAGTACGAGCAGTACTTC. This translates into CASSVTSGEYEQYF.

The V call is TRBV11-2, the J call TRBJ1-3, with D maybe TRBD1 (5 bases). Germline V gene data show CDR1 as SGHAT and CDR2 as FQNNGV. This CDR3 is built from 18 residues. The V gene lost 1 base and the J gene lost 0 bases, with 16 bases spanning the gap. DNA for the CDR3: TGTGCCAGCAGCTTAGGGACCGGGGACGGGAGCTCTGGAAACACCATATATTTT. Its translation is CASSLGTGDGSSGNTIYF.

This chain joins TRBV6-5 and TRBJ2-3; tentative D call: TRBD2 (6 bases). CDR1 and CDR2 (germline): MNHEY, SVGAGI. CDR3 length equals 14 residues. Trimming removed 7 bases at V and 5 bases at J, with 16 bases between. In nucleotides, the CDR3 is TGTGCCAGCATGCTTGGGGGGATCGGAGATACGCAGTATTTT. Protein sequence: CASMLGGIGDTQYF.

The chain has TRBV4-3 and TRBJ1-5; the match to TRBD1 covers 7 bases. The CDR3 spans 15 residues. V was clipped by 3 bases and J by 7 bases; unmatched bases: 9. The germline V gene encodes CDR1 LGHNA and CDR2 YSLEER. CDR3 residues: CASSQDTGVPQPQHF. CDR3 nucleotide sequence: TGCGCCAGCAGCCAGGACACAGGGGTCCCCCAGCCCCAGCATTTT.

This clonotype was seen repeatedly, ten times or more. V gene TRBV19 combines with J gene TRBJ2-7; D is unclear. There are 15 residues in the CDR3. The germline V and J ends were trimmed by 3 bases and 5 bases, with 17 bases remaining between them. Germline CDR1 reads LNHDA; CDR2 reads SQIVND (reference sequence). In nucleotides, the CDR3 is TGTGCCAGTAGTATTCGTGGAGACCGTGCTAACGAGCAGTACTTC. Translating it yields CASSIRGDRANEQYF.

The sample holds a few counts of this clonotype. This rearrangement joins TRBV20-1 to TRBJ2-3; D perhaps matches TRBD1 (6 bases). The CDR3 totals 14 residues. V was cut by 4 bases and J by 1 base, with 12 bases left in between. CDR1 DFQATT and CDR2 SNEGSKA come from the germline V gene (reference sequence). The CDR3 nucleotides are TGCAGTGCTATCCCGGGACAACGCACAGATACGCAGTATTTT. Its protein is CSAIPGQRTDTQYF.

The chain carries TRBV15 and TRBJ2-3; D is possibly TRBD2 (6 bases). CDR1 and CDR2 from the germline V gene are LNHNV and YYDKDF (reference sequence). CDR3 size: 14 residues. The V end was cut by 0 bases, the J end by 3 bases, with 7 bases between. CDR3 nucleotide sequence: TGTGCCACCAGCAGAGATGGGGGGACAGATACGCAGTATTTT. It translates to CATSRDGGTDTQYF.

Only a few counts were recorded for this clonotype. This sequence joins TRBV5-1 and TRBJ1-2; 7 bases are shared with TRBD1. The germline V gene has CDR1 SGHRS and CDR2 YFSETQ. The J segment lost 3 bases and the V segment lost 4 bases, leaving 3 bases of the junction unmatched. This CDR3 is built from 13 residues. CDR3 DNA sequence: TGCGCCAGCAGCCCTGGACAGGACTATGGCTACACCTTC. Residues: CASSPGQDYGYTF.